The source of this TCR beta chain is a study of blood T cell repertoires in COVID-19. Study-level background: The United States, Italy and Spain were the sources of the acute and convalescent COVID-19 samples. T cells, B-cell-depleted T cells, or PBMCs supplied cDNA or gDNA.

The CDR3 sequence is 14 residues long. Trimming at V came to 4 bases and at J to 14 bases, leaving 11 bases not matched to a gene. Germline lookup yields CDR1 SGHVS and CDR2 FNYEAQ. In the original analysis: Quantification of nucleated cells was approximated via reference gene primer amplification. Only in-frame clones appear in the TCRdb table, and some are missing; sequencing was by immunoSEQ multiplex PCR. V, J and clone size were drawn from that table, and D and trimming were deduced from the DNA. The sample shows roughly 290,000 clones, roughly 87% of them seen only once. The sample taken for sequencing was PBMCs or T cells enriched from blood (not recorded which). The source of this sequence is a middle-aged woman who had recovered from COVID-19. This rearrangement joins TRBV7-6 to TRBJ1-4; 9 bases match TRBD1. The CDR3 here is CASSSGTGPVILFF. The CDR3 nucleotides read TGTGCCAGCAGCTCCGGGACAGGGCCTGTGATTCTGTTTTTT.